These 32 T cell receptor beta chains originate from one sample sequenced in a study of graft-versus-host responses after intestinal transplantation. For these receptors, no antigen is known. Generated by immunoSEQ multiplex PCR, the TCRdb table keeps only in-frame clones and is missing some. Of roughly 69,000 clones listed, 90% are singletons. The sample was unstimulated CD8+ T cells sorted from spleen or lymph node cells, taken before transplant. The receptor set was obtained from a human donor who was the organ donor for an intestinal transplant.

The J gene is TRBJ1-2, the V gene TRBV9; D ambiguous. V lost 4 bases to trimming and J lost 5 bases, with 12 bases between them. CDR1 SGDLS and CDR2 YYNGEE come from the germline V gene. This CDR3 comprises 13 residues. The CDR3 is CASSPDGDYGYTF. The CDR3 region has the DNA TGTGCCAGCAGCCCGGACGGGGATTATGGCTACACCTTC.

The chain employs TRBV28 and TRBJ1-2, with D possibly matching TRBD1 (5 bases). From germline, CDR1 is MDHEN and CDR2 SYDVKM. With 3 bases removed from V and 0 bases from J, the gap between germline ends came to 14 bases. The CDR3 is 16 residues long. The CDR3 DNA sequence: TGTGCCAGCAGTTTGACCGTCCAGGGTCCTAACTATGGCTACACCTTC. Translating gives CASSLTVQGPNYGYTF.

This clone was found once. The J gene is TRBJ1-1, the V gene TRBV4-3; no definite D call. The CDR3 runs to 15 residues. Per the germline V gene, CDR1 is LGHNA and CDR2 is YSLEER. V was pared by 0 bases and J by 1 base, with 9 bases between. DNA for the CDR3: TGCGCCAGCAGCCAAGATGGTGGAGAGAACACTGAAGCTTTCTTT. It translates to CASSQDGGENTEAFF.

CDR3 DNA sequence: TGTGCCAGTAGTTATTTGAGGGTCGGTGAGCAGTTCTTC. Its translation: CASSYLRVGEQFF. This chain joins TRBV19 and TRBJ2-1; D perhaps matches TRBD2 (5 bases). Trimming pared 5 bases from V and 9 bases from J, leaving 14 bases between. Germline V gives CDR1 LNHDA, CDR2 SQIVND (reference sequence). The CDR3 extends over 13 amino acids.

This clone occurred once. The V gene is TRBV27, the J gene TRBJ2-2; possible D gene TRBD1, 5 bases. The CDR3 consists of 18 residues. CDR1 MNHEY and CDR2 SMNVEV come from the germline V gene (reference sequence). The germline V and J ends were trimmed by 5 bases and 2 bases, with 21 bases remaining between them. CDR3 loop: CASSAMGRRQPNTGELFF. CDR3 nucleotides: TGTGCCAGCAGTGCCATGGGGCGGCGGCAGCCCAACACCGGGGAGCTGTTTTTT.

This clone was seen a single time. The rearrangement joins TRBV7-9 to TRBJ2-1; 10 positions match TRBD2. V lost 1 base, J lost 9 bases, and 12 bases stayed unmatched. Germline lookup yields CDR1 SEHNR and CDR2 FQNEAQ (reference sequence). The length of the CDR3 is 17 residues. The CDR3 DNA reads TGTGCCAGCAGCTTAGGAGGAGCGGGAGGGCCCCTGAGTGAGCAGTTCTTC. Translation: CASSLGGAGGPLSEQFF.

The chain links TRBV7-6 to TRBJ2-7, with D possibly TRBD1 on 6 matching bases. V was cut by 3 bases and J by 5 bases, with 14 bases left in between. CDR3 length: 14 residues. Germline V gene sequence: CDR1 SGHVS, CDR2 FNYEAQ. The DNA for the CDR3 is TGTGCCAGCAGCTTGAATTCAGGGGTCGACGAGCAGTACTTC. It yields the protein CASSLNSGVDEQYF.

This chain links TRBV5-1 with TRBJ2-7, with 11 bases identical to TRBD2. J lost 0 bases, V lost 4 bases, and 9 bases had no gene match. This CDR3 comprises 17 residues. CDR1 and CDR2 from the germline V gene are SGHRS and YFSETQ. The CDR3 coding sequence is TGCGCCAGCAGCATGGGACTAGCGGACCTCTTCTCCTACGAGCAGTACTTC. It is translated as CASSMGLADLFSYEQYF.

This chain joins TRBV28 and TRBJ2-7, with D possibly matching TRBD1 (6 bases). Trimming took 6 bases from V and 5 from J, leaving 35 bases between them. The germline gives CDR1 MDHEN, CDR2 SYDVKM. The CDR3 extends over 20 amino acids. CDR3 nucleotides: TGTGCCAGCAGCCCGAGTACAGGGCCGGGAACCCTTGGAGTAGGGAACGAGCAGTACTTC. Translation: CASSPSTGPGTLGVGNEQYF.

This clone was detected once. The chain carries TRBV4-1 and TRBJ2-7; D is ambiguous. The CDR3 loop spans 16 amino acids. Trimming removed 0 bases from V and 2 bases from J, with 14 bases in between. Germline loops: CDR1 MGHRA, CDR2 YSYEKL. As DNA, the CDR3 is TGCGCCAGCAGCCAAGATCCTGCGGAAATTCCCTACGAGCAGTACTTC. It encodes CASSQDPAEIPYEQYF.

The rearrangement joins TRBV29-1 to TRBJ2-5; D is possibly TRBD2 (5 bases). The CDR3 consists of 18 residues. V was shortened by 0 bases and J by 9 bases, with 29 bases between the two germline ends. The germline gives CDR1 SQVTM, CDR2 ANQGSEA. The CDR3 DNA is TGCAGCGTTGAAGATTACGCAATTTGCGGGCCGGCCCTGATGGCCCAGTACTTC. Translating it yields CSVEDYAICGPALMAQYF. The whole variable domain, filled in from reference TRBV29-1 and TRBJ2-5, reads SAVISQKPSRDICQRGTSLTIQCQVDSQVTMMFWYRQQPGQSLTLIATANQGSEATYESGFVIDKFPISRPNLTFSTLTVSNMSPEDSSIYLCSVEDYAICGPALMAQYFGPGTRLLVL.

The gene calls are TRBV6-5 and TRBJ2-7; the match to TRBD2 covers 7 bases. Germline values: CDR1 MNHEY, CDR2 SVGAGI. This CDR3 contains 13 residues. Trimming at V came to 5 bases and at J to 3 bases, leaving 4 bases not matched to a gene. CDR3 in amino acids: CASSRDYRYEQYF. In nucleotides, the CDR3 is TGTGCCAGCAGTCGGGACTACCGCTACGAGCAGTACTTC.

V gene TRBV28 combines with J gene TRBJ2-3, with 8 bases identical to TRBD2. In germline, CDR1 is MDHEN, CDR2 SYDVKM. The CDR3 totals 16 residues. Trimming took 5 bases from V and 14 from J; bases not matched to a gene: 21. The CDR3 DNA reads TGTGCCAGCAGTCCAGGCGCAGCGGGAGAGATGGATACGGGGTATTTT. Protein sequence: CASSPGAAGEMDTGYF.

This clone was seen a single time. The chain employs TRBV5-1 and TRBJ2-7; the match to TRBD2 covers 16 bases. V was pared by 3 bases and J by 3 bases, with 6 bases of the junction left unmatched. This CDR3 region has 17 residues. Germline V CDR1 and CDR2: SGHRS, YFSETQ. In nucleotides, the CDR3 is TGCGCCAGCAGCTGGGGACTAGCGGGAGGGGCGGACTACGAGCAGTACTTC. Protein: CASSWGLAGGADYEQYF.

The genes are TRBV28 and TRBJ2-1, with 11 bases aligning to TRBD2. Unmatched junction bases numbered 7, after V lost 6 bases and J lost 0 bases. Germline CDR1 MDHEN, CDR2 SYDVKM. The CDR3 contains 17 residues. The DNA of the CDR3 is TGTGCCAGCAGCCGGACTAGCGGGTTGAGCTCCTACAATGAGCAGTTCTTC. Encoded protein: CASSRTSGLSSYNEQFF.

The chain carries TRBV7-9 and TRBJ1-3; D gene unclear. The germline V gene encodes CDR1 SEHNR and CDR2 FQNEAQ (reference sequence). This CDR3 comprises 14 residues. V lost 6 bases, J lost 8 bases, and 17 bases lay in between. The CDR3 nucleotides read TGTGCCAGCAGGCTAGGAGAAGCAGTAGACACCATATATTTT. It specifies CASRLGEAVDTIYF.

The genes are TRBV4-3 and TRBJ2-7; 8 bases are a match to TRBD2. Germline-derived CDR1 and CDR2 are LGHNA and YSLEER. V was clipped by 1 base and J by 7 bases; unmatched bases: 9. This CDR3 contains 15 residues. CDR3 sequence reads: CASSQVPAGVGEQYF. CDR3 nucleotide sequence: TGCGCCAGCAGCCAAGTACCAGCGGGAGTAGGTGAGCAGTACTTC.

The J gene is TRBJ1-1, the V gene TRBV5-5; the D is unclear. Germline CDR1 reads SGHKS; CDR2 reads YYEKEE (reference sequence). The CDR3 consists of 11 residues. Trimming removed 2 bases at V and 11 bases at J, with 10 bases between. In nucleotides, the CDR3 is TGTGCCAGCAGCTTCTCGGGTAACGCTTTCTTT. Protein sequence: CASSFSGNAFF.

This CDR3 is CASTLNCRTVNEKLFF. The CDR3 DNA is TGCGCCAGCACTCTAAATTGTAGGACAGTTAATGAAAAACTGTTTTTT. V is TRBV10-1 and J is TRBJ1-4; D might be TRBD1 (6 bases). The CDR3 has 16 amino acids. Germline V gene sequence: CDR1 WNHNN, CDR2 SYGVQD (reference sequence). Trimming removed 7 bases from V and 4 bases from J, with 19 bases in between.

This clone was picked up a small number of times. The V and J genes are TRBV4-3 and TRBJ2-7; 7 bases map to TRBD2. Germline V gene sequence: CDR1 LGHNA, CDR2 YSLEER. Trimming at V came to 4 bases and at J to 4 bases, leaving 7 bases not matched to a gene. The CDR3 is 14 residues long. CDR3 in amino acids: CASSPALAEYEQYF. The CDR3 coding sequence is TGCGCCAGCAGCCCCGCTCTAGCGGAGTACGAGCAGTACTTC.

This rearrangement joins TRBV6-5 to TRBJ2-7; TRBD1 agrees at 9 bases. CDR1 and CDR2 from the germline V gene are MNHEY and SVGAGI. J gave up 5 bases and V 6 bases, and 11 bases lay outside the gene matches. The CDR3 runs to 15 residues. CDR3: CASRAGTGFTHEQYF. The CDR3 coding sequence is TGTGCCAGCAGAGCCGGGACAGGGTTTACCCACGAGCAGTACTTC.

J is TRBJ2-7 and V is TRBV19, with a tentative D call TRBD1 (6 bases). V was trimmed by 3 bases and J by 3 bases, leaving 12 bases between them. Germline values: CDR1 LNHDA, CDR2 SQIVND (reference sequence). The CDR3 runs 14 residues. In DNA form, the CDR3 reads TGTGCCAGTAGTATGGACTCAGGGGTCTACGAGCAGTACTTC. This encodes CASSMDSGVYEQYF.

The chain is built from TRBV6-1 and TRBJ2-3, with TRBD2 identical over 8 bases. CDR3 size: 14 residues. From germline, CDR1 is MNHNS and CDR2 SASEGT. V was pared by 2 bases and J by 4 bases, with 2 bases of the junction left unmatched. The CDR3 reads CASSELAGPDTQYF. In DNA, the CDR3 is TGTGCCAGCAGTGAACTAGCGGGCCCAGATACGCAGTATTTT.

This clone occurred a few times. V gene TRBV6-1 combines with J gene TRBJ2-7; TRBD2 matches at 9 bases. The germline CDR1 and CDR2 sequences are MNHNS and SASEGT. The ends lost 0 bases at V and 0 bases at J; junction bases unmatched: 0. This CDR3 spans 15 amino acids. The CDR3 DNA reads TGTGCCAGCAGTGAAGCGACTAGCGGCTCCTACGAGCAGTACTTC. As protein: CASSEATSGSYEQYF.

The genes are TRBV9 and TRBJ2-1, with 9 bases identical to TRBD2. Looked up from germline, CDR1 is SGDLS and CDR2 is YYNGEE. This CDR3 spans 18 amino acids. After removal of 4 bases from V and 1 base from J, the junction contained 12 bases not matched to a gene. The chain's CDR3 is CASSHKISGSSSYNEQFF. In DNA, the CDR3 is TGTGCCAGCAGCCATAAAATTAGCGGGAGTTCTTCCTACAATGAGCAGTTCTTC.

The rearrangement links TRBV4-1 to TRBJ1-1, with unresolved D. V was pared by 0 bases and J by 0 bases, with 11 bases between. Germline V gene lookup returns CDR1 MGHRA and CDR2 YSYEKL. The CDR3 consists of 16 residues. CDR3 nucleotides: TGCGCCAGCAGCCAAGAGGGTCCAGGCTTGAACACTGAAGCTTTCTTT. Protein: CASSQEGPGLNTEAFF.

J is TRBJ2-7 and V is TRBV6-5; weak D call: TRBD1 (6 bases). From germline, CDR1 is MNHEY and CDR2 SVGAGI. Trimming took off 5 bases at V and 5 bases at J, with 13 bases between the two ends. This CDR3 comprises 13 residues. CDR3 sequence (DNA): TGTGCCAGCAGTCCAGGGGAGATGAACGAGCAGTACTTC. It translates to CASSPGEMNEQYF.

V usage is TRBV19 and J usage is TRBJ1-5; D is undetermined. CDR3 length: 16 residues. The germline gives CDR1 LNHDA, CDR2 SQIVND (reference sequence). The V and J ends lost 7 bases and 4 bases respectively, with 20 bases between them. The CDR3 coding sequence is TGTGCCAGTACCCTTGGCTGGTGGAGGTCGAATCAGCCCCAGCATTTT. This gives the protein CASTLGWWRSNQPQHF.

The rearrangement joins TRBV7-6 to TRBJ2-3; 8 nucleotides agree with TRBD1. This CDR3 region has 17 residues. Germline V gene lookup returns CDR1 SGHVS and CDR2 FNYEAQ. The trim removed 5 bases at V and 2 bases at J, leaving 12 bases unmatched. Here the CDR3 reads CASSAQTGEWITDTQYF. CDR3 sequence (DNA): TGTGCCAGCAGCGCACAGACAGGGGAATGGATCACAGATACGCAGTATTTT. Full variable domain (remainder filled in from reference TRBV7-6 and TRBJ2-3): GAGVSQSPRYKVTKRGQDVALRCDPISGHVSLYWYRQALGQGPEFLTYFNYEAQQDKSGLPNDRFSAERPEGSISTLTIQRTEQRDSAMYRCASSAQTGEWITDTQYFGPGTRLTVL.

J is TRBJ1-1 and V is TRBV19; D is perhaps TRBD1 (5 bases). V lost 9 bases to trimming and J lost 4 bases, with 15 bases between them. CDR1 LNHDA and CDR2 SQIVND come from the germline V gene (reference sequence). The CDR3 is made up of 13 amino acids. The CDR3 sequence: CASSSGRGTEAFF. Written as DNA, the CDR3 is TGTGCCAGCAGCTCAGGGAGGGGCACTGAAGCTTTCTTT. Using reference TRBV19 and TRBJ1-1 for the parts outside the CDR3, the full variable domain is DGGITQSPKYLFRKEGQNVTLSCEQNLNHDAMYWYRQDPGQGLRLIYYSQIVNDFQKGDIAEGYSVSREKKESFPLTVTSAQKNPTAFYLCASSSGRGTEAFFGQGTRLTVV.

A single count supports this clone. The chain carries TRBV5-1 and TRBJ2-7; TRBD1 agrees at 10 bases. Germline V gene data show CDR1 as SGHRS and CDR2 as YFSETQ. The CDR3 length is 13 residues. Trimming cost V 3 bases and J 7 bases; bases outside gene matches: 4. CDR3 nucleotides: TGCGCCAGCAGCTCCGGGACAGGGGTTGAGCAGTACTTC. Protein sequence: CASSSGTGVEQYF.

In its sample, this clone was seen once. The V and J genes are TRBV9 and TRBJ2-3, with a possible D match to TRBD2 (6 bases). The V end was cut by 3 bases, the J end by 2 bases, with 16 bases between. Germline values: CDR1 SGDLS, CDR2 YYNGEE. This CDR3 comprises 16 residues. The DNA for the CDR3 is TGTGCCAGCAGCGCGAGGAGGGGATCGTTCACAGATACGCAGTATTTT. It is translated as CASSARRGSFTDTQYF. Together with reference TRBV9 and TRBJ2-3, the CDR3 gives the full variable domain: DSGVTQTPKHLITATGQRVTLRCSPRSGDLSVYWYQQSLDQGLQFLIQYYNGEERAKGNILERFSAQQFPDLHSELNLSSLELGDSALYFCASSARRGSFTDTQYFGPGTRLTVL.